This TCR beta chain is drawn from a study of shared clonotypes between healthy human individuals. Overall study: Per-donor plates numbered three CD4 naive, three CD4 memory, two CD8 naive and one CD8 memory.

Naive CD8 isolation took CD45RO-negative cells positively selected for CCR7 and excluded terminally differentiated effector memory CD45RA+ cells. At a deep level, the assay was run. Sequenced by immunoSEQ multiplex PCR; TCRdb stores in-frame clones only, minus some. The table shows about 590,000 clones, with 95% to 96% occurring only once. For this clone: The identical CDR3 is also encoded by other nucleotide sequences in the sample.

The sample was naive CD8+ T cells sorted from blood. The origin of this receptor is a woman in her 30s in good health.

The CDR3 sequence: CASRGANHATNEKLFF. The CDR3 bases are TGTGCCAGCAGGGGGGCGAACCATGCAACTAATGAAAAACTGTTTTTT. The rearrangement joins TRBV2 to TRBJ1-4, with a tentative D call TRBD1 (6 bases). The CDR3 is 16 amino acids. Trimming left V 6 bases short and J 0 bases short, with 14 bases between. The germline gives CDR1 SNHLY, CDR2 FYNNEI.